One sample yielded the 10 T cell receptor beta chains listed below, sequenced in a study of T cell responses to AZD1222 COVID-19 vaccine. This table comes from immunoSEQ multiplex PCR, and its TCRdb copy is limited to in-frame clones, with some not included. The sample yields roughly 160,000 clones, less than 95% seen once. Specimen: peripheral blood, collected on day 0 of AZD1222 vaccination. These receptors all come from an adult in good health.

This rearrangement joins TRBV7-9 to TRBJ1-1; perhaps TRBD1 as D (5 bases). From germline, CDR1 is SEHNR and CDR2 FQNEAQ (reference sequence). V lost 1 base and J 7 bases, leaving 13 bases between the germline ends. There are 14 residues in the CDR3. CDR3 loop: CASSLEGKRGEAFF. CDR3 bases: TGTGCCAGCAGCTTAGAGGGTAAAAGGGGTGAAGCTTTCTTT.

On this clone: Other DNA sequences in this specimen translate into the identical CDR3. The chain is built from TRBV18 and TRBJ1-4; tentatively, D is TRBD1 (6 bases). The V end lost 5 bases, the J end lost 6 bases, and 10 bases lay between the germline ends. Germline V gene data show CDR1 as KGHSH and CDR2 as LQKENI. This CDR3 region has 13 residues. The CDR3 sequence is CASSRSGDEKLFF. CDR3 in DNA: TGTGCCAGCTCAAGGTCAGGGGATGAAAAACTGTTTTTT.

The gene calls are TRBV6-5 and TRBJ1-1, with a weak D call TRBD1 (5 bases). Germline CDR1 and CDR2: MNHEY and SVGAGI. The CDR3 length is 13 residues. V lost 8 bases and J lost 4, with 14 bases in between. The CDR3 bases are TGTGCCAGCCATGGGGGACTAGGCACTGAAGCTTTCTTT. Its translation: CASHGGLGTEAFF.

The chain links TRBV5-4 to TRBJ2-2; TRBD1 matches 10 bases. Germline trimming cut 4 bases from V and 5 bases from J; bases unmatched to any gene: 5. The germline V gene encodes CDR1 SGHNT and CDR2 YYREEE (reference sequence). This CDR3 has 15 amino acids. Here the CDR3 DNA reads TGTGCCAGCAGCGTCGGGACAGGGGTAACCGGGGAGCTGTTTTTT. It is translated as CASSVGTGVTGELFF. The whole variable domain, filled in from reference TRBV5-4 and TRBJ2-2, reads ETGVTQSPTHLIKTRGQQVTLRCSSQSGHNTVSWYQQALGQGPQFIFQYYREEENGRGNFPPRFSGLQFPNYSSELNVNALELDDSALYLCASSVGTGVTGELFFGEGSRLTVL.

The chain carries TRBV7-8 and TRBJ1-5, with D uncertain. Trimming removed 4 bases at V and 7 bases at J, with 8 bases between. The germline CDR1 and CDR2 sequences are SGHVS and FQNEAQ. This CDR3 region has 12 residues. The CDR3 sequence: CASSSTRQPQHF. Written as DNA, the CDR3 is TGTGCCAGCAGCTCCACCCGGCAGCCCCAGCATTTT.

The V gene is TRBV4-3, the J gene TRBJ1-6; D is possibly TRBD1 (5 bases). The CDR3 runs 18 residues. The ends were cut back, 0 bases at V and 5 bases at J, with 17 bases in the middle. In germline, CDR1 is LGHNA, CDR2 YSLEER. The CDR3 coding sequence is TGCGCCAGCAGCCAAGAGGCTATGGGGCCGGCTGATAATTCACCCCTCCACTTT. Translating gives CASSQEAMGPADNSPLHF.

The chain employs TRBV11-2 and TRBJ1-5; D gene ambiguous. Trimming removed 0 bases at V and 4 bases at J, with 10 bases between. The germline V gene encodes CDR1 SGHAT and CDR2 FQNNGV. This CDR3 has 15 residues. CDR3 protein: CASSLDLWGNQPQHF. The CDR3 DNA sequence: TGTGCCAGCAGCTTAGATCTTTGGGGTAATCAGCCCCAGCATTTT.

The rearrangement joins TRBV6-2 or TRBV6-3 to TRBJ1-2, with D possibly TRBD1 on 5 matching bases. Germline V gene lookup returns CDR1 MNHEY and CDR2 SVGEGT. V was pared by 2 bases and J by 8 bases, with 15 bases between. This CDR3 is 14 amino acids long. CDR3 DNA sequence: TGTGCCAGCAGTTACAGCCGGGACGGTCGGGGCTACACCTTC. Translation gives CASSYSRDGRGYTF.

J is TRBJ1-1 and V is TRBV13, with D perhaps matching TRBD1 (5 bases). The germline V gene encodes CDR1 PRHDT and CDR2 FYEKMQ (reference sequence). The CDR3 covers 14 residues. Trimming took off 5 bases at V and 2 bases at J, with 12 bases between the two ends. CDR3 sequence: CASSRGGLNTEAFF. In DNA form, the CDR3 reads TGTGCCAGCAGCAGGGGAGGACTTAACACTGAAGCTTTCTTT.

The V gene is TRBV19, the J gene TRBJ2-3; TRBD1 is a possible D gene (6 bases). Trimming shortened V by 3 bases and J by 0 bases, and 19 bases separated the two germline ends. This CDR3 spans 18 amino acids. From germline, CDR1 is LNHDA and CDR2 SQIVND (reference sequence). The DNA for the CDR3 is TGTGCCAGTAGTATCGGCAGGGGACGCCCTCCCAGCACAGATACGCAGTATTTT. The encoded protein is CASSIGRGRPPSTDTQYF. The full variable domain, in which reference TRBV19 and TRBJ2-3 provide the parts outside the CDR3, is DGGITQSPKYLFRKEGQNVTLSCEQNLNHDAMYWYRQDPGQGLRLIYYSQIVNDFQKGDIAEGYSVSREKKESFPLTVTSAQKNPTAFYLCASSIGRGRPPSTDTQYFGPGTRLTVL.